The next 30 T cell receptor beta chains were all read from a single sample in a study of shared clonotypes between healthy human individuals. Selected positively for CCR7 and CD45RO-negative, naive CD8 cells excluded terminally differentiated effector memory CD45RA+ cells. Assay: immunoSEQ multiplex PCR; the TCRdb copy retains only in-frame clones and omits some. The sample records some 2.1 million clones, 93% being singletons. The sequencing sample was made of naive CD8+ T cells from PBMCs. The receptor source for this set is a man aged 18-30 years in good health. Some clones in this sample may be carry-over from other donors' samples.

The V and J genes are TRBV14 and TRBJ2-5; D remains unclear. Germline V gene lookup returns CDR1 SGHDN and CDR2 FVKESK. V was clipped by 3 bases and J by 2 bases, with 19 bases between them. The CDR3 length is 17 residues. CDR3 bases: TGTGCCAGCAGCCACGCGACCCCCCACCTCGAACAAGAGACCCAGTACTTC. It codes for CASSHATPHLEQETQYF.

The sample holds one count of this clone. V usage is TRBV21-1 and J usage is TRBJ2-3; TRBD2, as called in the table, went unchecked against the DNA. TRBV21-1 is marked as a pseudogene. The CDR3 has 17 amino acids. CDR3 coding DNA: TGTGCCAGCAGCAAAGCGCTCTGGGCGGGAGTAGAAGATACGCAGTATTTT. The encoded protein is CASSKALWAGVEDTQYF.

This rearrangement joins TRBV27 to TRBJ1-1; a possible D gene is TRBD1 (5 bases). This CDR3 comprises 13 residues. Germline assignment: CDR1 MNHEY and CDR2 SMNVEV (reference sequence). Trimming stripped 3 bases from V and 6 bases from J, with 11 bases between. The CDR3 region has the DNA TGTGCCAGCAGTTTTCTCTCAGGGTCTGAAGCTTTCTTT. As protein: CASSFLSGSEAFF.

The gene calls are TRBV6-6 and TRBJ2-7, with D possibly matching TRBD2 (7 bases). Trimming removed 0 bases from V and 0 bases from J, with 12 bases in between. The CDR3 is 16 residues long. Germline CDR1 is MNHNY and CDR2 is SVGAGI (reference sequence). The CDR3 sequence: CASSYSGGGSSYEQYF. Written as DNA, the CDR3 is TGTGCCAGCAGTTACTCCGGCGGGGGCAGCTCCTACGAGCAGTACTTC.

This chain uses TRBV28 with TRBJ2-5; D not certain. CDR1 and CDR2 from the germline V gene are MDHEN and SYDVKM. V shed 2 bases and J shed 2 bases, with 9 bases lying between them. The CDR3 covers 14 residues. CDR3 sequence reads: CASSLLQLQETQYF. The DNA for the CDR3 is TGTGCCAGCAGTTTACTACAGCTACAAGAGACCCAGTACTTC.

Written as DNA, the CDR3 is TGTGCCAGCAGCGTTCAACAGGGTGGGAACACTGAAGCTTTCTTT. This sequence encodes CASSVQQGGNTEAFF. The chain joins TRBV7-9 to TRBJ1-1; D is possibly TRBD1 (6 bases). The CDR3 covers 15 residues. CDR1 SEHNR and CDR2 FQNEAQ come from the germline V gene (reference sequence). Trimming cost V 5 bases and J 1 base, with 14 bases left between them.

The chain couples TRBV7-9 to TRBJ2-5; the D call may be TRBD1 or TRBD2 (5 bases each). V was clipped by 7 bases and J by 5 bases, with 17 bases between them. This CDR3 has 14 amino acids. CDR1 is SEHNR, CDR2 FQNEAQ, per germline (reference sequence). CDR3 region: CASTPGLGVETQYF. The CDR3 DNA is TGTGCCAGCACCCCTGGCCTGGGGGTGGAGACCCAGTACTTC.

On this clone: Within the sample, other DNA sequences also encode this same CDR3. This chain joins TRBV27 and TRBJ2-1; D might be TRBD2 (6 bases). Germline CDR1 is MNHEY and CDR2 is SMNVEV (reference sequence). V lost 3 bases to trimming and J lost 8 bases, with 11 bases between them. This CDR3 is 13 amino acids long. CDR3 region: CASSLTSGYEQFF. CDR3 bases: TGTGCCAGCAGTTTGACTAGTGGCTATGAGCAGTTCTTC.

This clone was seen just once. The chain recombines TRBV19 with TRBJ1-1; D ambiguous. This CDR3 has 12 amino acids. Germline CDR1 reads LNHDA; CDR2 reads SQIVND (reference sequence). V lost 7 bases, J lost 1 base, and 7 bases lay in between. The chain's CDR3 is CASTWANTEAFF. The CDR3 DNA follows: TGTGCCAGTACCTGGGCGAACACTGAAGCTTTCTTT.

This clone has a single count. The chain employs TRBV7-9 and TRBJ2-1; 11 positions match TRBD2. The CDR3 is made up of 15 amino acids. Germline CDR1 reads SEHNR; CDR2 reads FQNEAQ (reference sequence). Trimming at V came to 3 bases and at J to 9 bases, leaving 7 bases not matched to a gene. Written as DNA, the CDR3 is TGTGCCAGCAGCTTCGTAGCGGGAGGGCGGGGTGAGCAGTTCTTC. Translating gives CASSFVAGGRGEQFF.

The chain joins TRBV5-5 to TRBJ2-1, with unresolved D. The CDR3 spans 14 residues. Deletions cut 7 bases from V and 6 bases from J, with 17 bases between. CDR1 is SGHKS and CDR2 is YYEKEE in the germline V gene (reference sequence). CDR3 sequence: CASGGLVGPNEQFF. CDR3 nucleotide sequence: TGTGCCAGCGGCGGTCTAGTTGGCCCCAATGAGCAGTTCTTC.

The chain carries TRBV7-9 and TRBJ2-3; D is possibly TRBD2 (6 bases). Looked up from germline, CDR1 is SEHNR and CDR2 is FQNEAQ (reference sequence). V lost 5 bases and J lost 4, with 22 bases in between. The CDR3 runs to 17 residues. This CDR3 is CASSPRRGSPFSDTQYF. In DNA, the CDR3 is TGTGCCAGCAGCCCCCGTCGGGGGAGTCCGTTCTCAGATACGCAGTATTTT.

The CDR3 spells CASSGRHQTVAADTQYF. The CDR3 DNA follows: TGTGCCAGCAGTGGGCGACATCAGACCGTAGCAGCAGATACGCAGTATTTT. This chain links TRBV2 with TRBJ2-3; no clear D gene. Germline V lookup: CDR1 SNHLY, CDR2 FYNNEI. The CDR3 is 17 amino acids. V gave up 4 bases and J gave up 4 bases, with 21 bases separating them.

The chain has TRBV6-5 and TRBJ2-5, with D possibly TRBD2 on 5 matching bases. The DNA end lines up better with TRBJ2-7; the J call may be wrong. Germline assignment: CDR1 MNHEY and CDR2 SVGAGI. The CDR3 covers 14 residues. The CDR3 region is CASSLVGSSYEQYF. The CDR3 nucleotides are TGTGCCAGCAGTTTGGTTGGGAGCTCCTACGAGCAGTACTTC.

This chain links TRBV7-9 with TRBJ2-1; weak D call: TRBD2 (5 bases). CDR3 size: 13 residues. CDR1 is SEHNR, CDR2 FQNEAQ, per germline (reference sequence). V lost 3 bases and J lost 8, with 11 bases in between. DNA for the CDR3: TGTGCCAGCAGCTTCCTTTTTAGCGATGAGCAGTTCTTC. This codes for CASSFLFSDEQFF.

The chain links TRBV2 to TRBJ2-7; 11 positions match TRBD2. Germline V gives CDR1 SNHLY, CDR2 FYNNEI. This CDR3 region has 14 residues. After removal of 8 bases from V and 5 bases from J, the junction contained 8 bases not matched to a gene. The CDR3 loop is CASRGLAGAHEQYF. As DNA, the CDR3 is TGTGCCAGCCGAGGACTAGCGGGTGCCCACGAGCAGTACTTC.

This clone was detected only a few times. The chain recombines TRBV7-6 with TRBJ1-1; D is perhaps TRBD1 (6 bases). The CDR3 has 14 amino acids. Trimming took 2 bases from V and 8 from J, leaving 15 bases between them. The germline V gene encodes CDR1 SGHVS and CDR2 FNYEAQ. The CDR3 reads CASSLFQGQQEAFF. The DNA for the CDR3 is TGTGCCAGCAGCTTATTCCAAGGACAGCAGGAAGCTTTCTTT.

The chain combines TRBV7-6 with TRBJ1-1, with D maybe TRBD1 (5 bases). V lost 7 bases, J lost 5 bases, and 14 bases lay in between. The CDR3 spans 13 residues. Per the germline V gene, CDR1 is SGHVS and CDR2 is FNYEAQ. Written as DNA, the CDR3 is TGTGCCAGCATCCCTGGGGGGGGGACTGAAGCTTTCTTT. Its translation is CASIPGGGTEAFF.

This chain connects TRBV18 to TRBJ1-2; TRBD1 matches at 7 bases. Germline assignment: CDR1 KGHSH and CDR2 LQKENI. The V segment lost 1 base and the J segment 1 base; nucleotides outside the gene matches: 6. The CDR3 contains 16 residues. CDR3 region: CASSPLTGVSNYGYTF. The DNA of the CDR3 is TGTGCCAGCTCACCACTAACAGGGGTTAGTAACTATGGCTACACCTTC.

The chain couples TRBV19 to TRBJ1-2; 8 nucleotides agree with TRBD1. The J segment lost 0 bases and the V segment lost 2 bases, leaving 11 bases of the junction unmatched. The germline CDR1 and CDR2 sequences are LNHDA and SQIVND (reference sequence). The CDR3 is made up of 18 amino acids. CDR3 amino acids: CASSIPGTGDLANYGYTF. As DNA, the CDR3 is TGTGCCAGTAGTATACCCGGGACAGGCGACTTAGCTAACTATGGCTACACCTTC.

The chain joins TRBV9 to TRBJ2-2; TRBD2 is a possible D gene (5 bases). Germline V CDR1 and CDR2: SGDLS, YYNGEE. Trimming took off 4 bases at V and 2 bases at J, with 15 bases between the two ends. This CDR3 is built from 16 residues. The CDR3 region has the DNA TGTGCCAGCAGCCCTCCGGGCGGGCCAAACACCGGGGAGCTGTTTTTT. Translated: CASSPPGGPNTGELFF.

The chain has TRBV6-5 and TRBJ1-1; D unresolved. V was cut by 0 bases and J by 6 bases, with 8 bases left in between. The CDR3 covers 13 residues. The germline V gene encodes CDR1 MNHEY and CDR2 SVGAGI. The CDR3 sequence: CASSYSPLAEAFF. CDR3 bases: TGTGCCAGCAGTTACTCTCCCTTGGCTGAAGCTTTCTTT.

The gene calls are TRBV30 and TRBJ1-1; D is unresolved. This CDR3 has 14 residues. The germline CDR1 and CDR2 sequences are GTSNPN and SVGIG (reference sequence). The V gene lost 4 bases and the J gene lost 1 base, with 13 bases spanning the gap. This CDR3 is CAWIEWGKNTEAFF. The CDR3 DNA reads as TGTGCCTGGATAGAGTGGGGTAAGAACACTGAAGCTTTCTTT.

The chain links TRBV7-9 to TRBJ1-1, with D possibly TRBD1 on 6 matching bases. The CDR3 loop spans 15 amino acids. CDR1 and CDR2 from the germline V gene are SEHNR and FQNEAQ (reference sequence). The germline V and J ends were trimmed by 3 bases and 1 base, with 12 bases remaining between them. The CDR3 DNA reads TGTGCCAGCAGCTTCCACAGGGCCTCGAACACTGAAGCTTTCTTT. Residues: CASSFHRASNTEAFF.

V is TRBV28 and J is TRBJ1-1; D uncertain. The germline CDR1 and CDR2 sequences are MDHEN and SYDVKM. This CDR3 region has 17 residues. V was clipped by 3 bases and J by 4 bases, with 21 bases between them. In DNA, the CDR3 is TGTGCCAGCAGTTTGCTCGGTTCCATGAGTTTAGGCACTGAAGCTTTCTTT. Its translation: CASSLLGSMSLGTEAFF.

Notes on this clone: A read error may produce the germline difference seen at one junction end. J is TRBJ2-3 and V is TRBV6-5; D gene ambiguous. Germline CDR1 and CDR2: MNHEY and SVGAGI. The CDR3 runs to 13 residues. The CDR3 sequence: CASSNSDLDTQYF. The CDR3 DNA reads as TGTGCCAGCAGTAACTCGGACCTAGATACGCAGTATTTT.

Note on this clone: At the DNA level, this CDR3 is encoded by other sequences in the same sample as well. The V gene is TRBV28, the J gene TRBJ2-7; unclear D gene. Germline CDR1 is MDHEN and CDR2 is SYDVKM. This CDR3 has 12 amino acids. The V and J ends lost 2 bases and 6 bases respectively, with 8 bases between them. CDR3 sequence: CASSLVPAEQYF. Here the CDR3 DNA reads TGTGCCAGCAGTTTAGTTCCCGCCGAGCAGTACTTC.

The V and J genes are TRBV15 and TRBJ1-5; D is ambiguous. V shed 2 bases and J shed 2 bases, with 16 bases lying between them. This CDR3 contains 17 residues. Germline CDR1 is LNHNV and CDR2 is YYDKDF (reference sequence). The CDR3 DNA reads TGTGCCACCAGCAGAAGTGGGCGGAGTGGTGGCAATCAGCCCCAGCATTTT. It is translated as CATSRSGRSGGNQPQHF.

The chain couples TRBV25-1 to TRBJ2-2, with D possibly being TRBD1 or TRBD2 (6 bases each). The germline V and J ends were trimmed by 2 bases and 8 bases, with 15 bases remaining between them. The CDR3 spans 15 residues. CDR1 MGHDK and CDR2 SYGVNS come from the germline V gene. The CDR3 region is CASSESSTGGGELFF. CDR3 coding DNA: TGTGCCAGCAGTGAAAGTTCGACAGGAGGGGGGGAGCTGTTTTTT.

This chain joins TRBV27 and TRBJ2-3, with TRBD2 matching over 12 bases. Trimming took 3 bases from V and 5 from J; bases not matched to a gene: 9. The CDR3 totals 17 residues. Germline V lookup: CDR1 MNHEY, CDR2 SMNVEV (reference sequence). Here the CDR3 reads CASSFVLAGGPGDTQYF. The CDR3 DNA reads TGTGCCAGCAGTTTTGTCCTAGCGGGAGGGCCGGGAGATACGCAGTATTTT.